This T cell receptor beta chain was recovered during a study of blood T cell repertoires in COVID-19. Study summary: PBMCs, B-cell-depleted T cells, or T cells were the source of the cDNA or gDNA that made up the material.

This clone was detected only a few times. Germline CDR1 reads SGDLS; CDR2 reads YYNGEE. The V end lost 3 bases, the J end lost 7 bases, and 22 bases lay between the germline ends. The CDR3 is made up of 16 amino acids. TCRdb's table, derived via immunoSEQ multiplex PCR, lists solely in-frame clones and lacks some. The data show about 70,000 clones, 75% to 85% seen once. The receptor was isolated from a woman in her fifties or sixties with acute or convalescent COVID-19. V is TRBV9 and J is TRBJ1-2; D not certain. Sequenced input: peripheral blood. For the CDR3, the DNA is TGTGCCAGCAGCGCAATGAACACACTCACCCGGGGTGGCTACACCTTC. Amino acids: CASSAMNTLTRGGYTF. The variable domain in full, with the rest retrieved from reference TRBV9 and TRBJ1-2, is DSGVTQTPKHLITATGQRVTLRCSPRSGDLSVYWYQQSLDQGLQFLIQYYNGEERAKGNILERFSAQQFPDLHSELNLSSLELGDSALYFCASSAMNTLTRGGYTFGSGTRLTVV.